The clone carrying this TCR beta chain was recorded a few times. Antigen unknown. This CDR3 contains 14 residues. V was trimmed by 4 bases and J by 3 bases, leaving 10 bases between them. The germline gives CDR1 SGHVS, CDR2 FQNEAQ. Time point specified: patch test 2, 6 weeks after DPC sensitization. Treatment specified: therapeutic diphenylcyclopropenone sensitization with weekly scalp DPC. This record belongs to a study of human T cells and chemical hapten exposure. Points from the study as a whole: More PT1 expanded TCRs went with higher patch test scores.

In TCRdb, the RACE reads were re-called with MiXCR into one record per CDR3 protein. The table has under 450,000 distinct CDR3 sequences, over 6% seen once. Sequenced here: whole blood, sampled in connection with sensitization to the hapten diphenylcyclopropenone (DPC). This clonotype was sampled from a woman in her late teens or twenties with alopecia areata. Some clones in this sample may be carry-over from other donors' samples. V is TRBV7-8 and J is TRBJ1-3; weak D call: TRBD1 (6 bases). The CDR3 DNA reads TGTGCCAGCAGCTCACAGGGAAATGGAAACACCATATATTTT. This sequence encodes CASSSQGNGNTIYF.